This passage covers 32 T cell receptor beta chains from one sample sequenced in a study of blood T cell repertoires in COVID-19. The data were produced by immunoSEQ multiplex PCR, yet TCRdb's version contains in-frame clones alone and is incomplete. The profile covers tens of thousands of clones, with roughly 79% appearing a single time and 4.5% to 5.5% taken by the ten largest. Sequences were obtained from peripheral blood. The source is an elderly man with COVID-19, enrolled during active disease.

The chain employs TRBV19 and TRBJ1-2; possible D gene TRBD1, 6 bases. The CDR3 sequence is 13 residues long. Trimming pared 4 bases from V and 3 bases from J, leaving 9 bases between. CDR1 and CDR2 from the germline V gene are LNHDA and SQIVND (reference sequence). The CDR3 nucleotides are TGTGCCAGTAGTACCGGGACATACTATGGCTACACCTTC. It codes for CASSTGTYYGYTF.

The table lists this clone with a count of one. The chain combines TRBV3-1 (or the pseudogene TRBV3-2) with TRBJ2-1; 10 bases map to TRBD1. The length of the CDR3 is 16 residues. After removal of 2 bases from V and 9 bases from J, the junction contained 10 bases not matched to a gene. The germline CDR1 and CDR2 sequences are LGHDT and YNNKEL (reference sequence). In nucleotides, the CDR3 is TGTGCCAGCAGCCAAAGACAGGGGGCTTTAGGTGGTGAGCAGTTCTTC. The encoded protein is CASSQRQGALGGEQFF.

The rearrangement links TRBV18 to TRBJ1-3; weak D call: TRBD1 (5 bases). The germline CDR1 and CDR2 sequences are KGHSH and LQKENI. The CDR3 length is 17 residues. Trimming removed 3 bases from V and 0 bases from J, with 15 bases in between. Here the CDR3 DNA reads TGTGCCAGCTCACCCGATGGGGTCGGGGGCTCTGGAAACACCATATATTTT. It codes for CASSPDGVGGSGNTIYF.

The V and J genes are TRBV6-5 and TRBJ2-1; D remains unclear. Germline V lookup: CDR1 MNHEY, CDR2 SVGAGI. This CDR3 spans 14 amino acids. Trimming took off 6 bases at V and 1 base at J, with 10 bases between the two ends. The CDR3 reads CASSPVRSYNEQFF. In DNA, the CDR3 is TGTGCCAGCAGCCCCGTGAGATCCTACAATGAGCAGTTCTTC.

The chain is built from TRBV11-2 and TRBJ1-2; D is perhaps TRBD1 (6 bases). The germline V and J ends were trimmed by 1 base and 4 bases, with 16 bases remaining between them. CDR1 is SGHAT and CDR2 is FQNNGV in the germline V gene. There are 16 residues in the CDR3. The CDR3: CASSLGDGDTSYGYTF. CDR3 in DNA: TGTGCCAGCAGCTTAGGGGATGGGGACACCTCCTATGGCTACACCTTC. The full variable domain, in which reference TRBV11-2 and TRBJ1-2 provide the parts outside the CDR3, is EAGVAQSPRYKIIEKRQSVAFWCNPISGHATLYWYQQILGQGPKLLIQFQNNGVVDDSQLPKDRFSAERLKGVDSTLKIQPAKLEDSAVYLCASSLGDGDTSYGYTFGSGTRLTVV.

V is TRBV5-4 and J is TRBJ2-3; maybe TRBD2 (5 bases). The CDR3 runs to 15 residues. Germline CDR1 and CDR2: SGHNT and YYREEE (reference sequence). V lost 0 bases and J lost 0, with 8 bases in between. This chain's CDR3 is CASSLDRGSTDTQYF. The CDR3 nucleotides read TGTGCCAGCAGCTTGGACCGAGGGAGCACAGATACGCAGTATTTT.

This chain joins TRBV27 and TRBJ1-5, with D maybe TRBD1 (6 bases). Germline lookup yields CDR1 MNHEY and CDR2 SMNVEV (reference sequence). V was pared by 5 bases and J by 4 bases, with 12 bases between. The CDR3 has 14 amino acids. The CDR3 sequence: CASSLNRVNQPQHF. In DNA form, the CDR3 reads TGTGCCAGCAGTCTCAACAGGGTTAATCAGCCCCAGCATTTT.

The chain uses TRBV28 and TRBJ2-7; 8 bases align to TRBD2. The CDR3 has 15 amino acids. J lost 0 bases, V lost 6 bases, and 7 bases had no gene match. Germline lookup yields CDR1 MDHEN and CDR2 SYDVKM. CDR3 coding DNA: TGTGCCAGCAGATTACGACTAGCGAACTCCTACGAGCAGTACTTC. It is translated as CASRLRLANSYEQYF.

This clone has a single count. The V call is TRBV11-1, the J call TRBJ2-3; perhaps TRBD2 as D (6 bases). The germline V and J ends were trimmed by 4 bases and 5 bases, with 22 bases remaining between them. Per germline, CDR1 SGHAT and CDR2 FQDESV (reference sequence). The CDR3 is 17 residues long. CDR3 coding DNA: TGTGCCAGCAGCTCAGCTTGGGGAGGTCGGCATGGAGATACGCAGTATTTT. It translates to CASSSAWGGRHGDTQYF.

This chain links TRBV5-4 with TRBJ2-5, with no clear D. This CDR3 comprises 15 residues. CDR1 and CDR2 from the germline V gene are SGHNT and YYREEE (reference sequence). Trimming shortened V by 1 base and J by 0 bases, and 10 bases separated the two germline ends. The CDR3 DNA follows: TGTGCCAGCAGCTTGAGAGGAGCCCACCAAGAGACCCAGTACTTC. Residues: CASSLRGAHQETQYF.

The V call is TRBV4-1, the J call TRBJ1-2; possible D gene TRBD1, 5 bases. Germline CDR1 reads MGHRA; CDR2 reads YSYEKL. Trimming shortened V by 0 bases and J by 12 bases, and 14 bases separated the two germline ends. The CDR3 is 13 residues long. The CDR3 sequence is CASSQEARGVDTF. CDR3 in DNA: TGCGCCAGCAGCCAAGAAGCGCGGGGGGTCGACACCTTC.

This chain links TRBV5-5 with TRBJ2-7; maybe TRBD2 (6 bases). The CDR3 contains 14 residues. The germline V gene has CDR1 SGHKS and CDR2 YYEKEE (reference sequence). Trimming shortened V by 0 bases and J by 5 bases, and 12 bases separated the two germline ends. CDR3 region: CASSLEGRTNEQYF. DNA of the CDR3: TGTGCCAGCAGCTTGGAGGGGCGGACTAACGAGCAGTACTTC.

J is TRBJ1-2 and V is TRBV7-2; D not resolved. The CDR3 has 14 amino acids. Germline CDR1 is SGHTA and CDR2 is FQGNSA. V lost 1 base to trimming and J lost 2 bases, with 8 bases between them. CDR3 nucleotide sequence: TGTGCCAGCAGCTTAGGGAGTGGAAACTATGGCTACACCTTC. Encoded protein: CASSLGSGNYGYTF.

The chain couples TRBV7-3 to TRBJ2-7, with D uncertain. Deletions cut 5 bases from V and 0 bases from J, with 11 bases between. From germline, CDR1 is SGHTA and CDR2 FQGTGA. This CDR3 spans 14 amino acids. The CDR3 sequence is CASSVYPSSYEQYF. The CDR3 nucleotides are TGTGCCAGCAGCGTATACCCTAGCTCCTACGAGCAGTACTTC.

The chain joins TRBV20-1 to TRBJ1-2; 7 bases match TRBD1. Germline trimming cut 3 bases from V and 5 bases from J; bases unmatched to any gene: 9. CDR1 is DFQATT and CDR2 is SNEGSKA in the germline V gene (reference sequence). The CDR3 has 14 amino acids. CDR3 in amino acids: CSASGQVPLYGYTF. The DNA of the CDR3 is TGCAGTGCTAGTGGACAGGTTCCACTATATGGCTACACCTTC.

The chain recombines TRBV18 with TRBJ1-2, with TRBD1 as a possible D gene (6 bases). V lost 2 bases, J lost 3 bases, and 13 bases lay in between. The CDR3 totals 15 residues. Germline V CDR1 and CDR2: KGHSH, LQKENI. CDR3 region: CASSPLGQADYGYTF. The CDR3 coding sequence is TGTGCCAGCTCACCATTGGGACAAGCGGACTATGGCTACACCTTC.

The V gene is TRBV11-2, the J gene TRBJ2-1; D may be TRBD1 (5 bases). The germline gives CDR1 SGHAT, CDR2 FQNNGV. The CDR3 has 16 residues. V lost 1 base and J lost 4, with 14 bases in between. CDR3 protein: CASSLVGRAYYNEQFF. The CDR3, as DNA: TGTGCCAGCAGCTTAGTGGGCAGGGCTTATTACAATGAGCAGTTCTTC.

The DNA for the CDR3 is TGTGCCAGCTCACAAACTCCAGGTTCCTTCTCCTACAATGAGCAGTTCTTC. As protein: CASSQTPGSFSYNEQFF. V gene TRBV18 combines with J gene TRBJ2-1; unclear D gene. The CDR3 contains 17 residues. V lost 4 bases and J lost 0, with 16 bases in between. Germline CDR1 and CDR2: KGHSH and LQKENI.

This chain uses TRBV5-1 with TRBJ1-1, with TRBD1 identical over 7 bases. The CDR3 has 14 residues. V trimming: 2 bases; J trimming: 4 bases; junction bases outside the gene matches: 5. Looked up from germline, CDR1 is SGHRS and CDR2 is YFSETQ. CDR3 nucleotides: TGCGCCAGCAGCTTCAGATCAGGGGGCACTGAAGCTTTCTTT. Its protein product is CASSFRSGGTEAFF.

V is TRBV7-9 and J is TRBJ2-7; 9 positions agree with TRBD1. CDR1 and CDR2 (germline): SEHNR, FQNEAQ (reference sequence). This CDR3 is 15 amino acids long. Trimming took 1 base from V and 4 from J; bases not matched to a gene: 5. The CDR3 DNA reads as TGTGCCAGCAGCTTAGGGGGACAGGGTTGGTACGAGCAGTACTTC. This translates into CASSLGGQGWYEQYF.

This clone has a count of ten or more. This chain connects TRBV2 to TRBJ2-7; 10 nucleotides match TRBD1. CDR3 size: 14 residues. Trimming removed 8 bases from V and 3 bases from J; junction bases left unmatched: 7. The germline V gene encodes CDR1 SNHLY and CDR2 FYNNEI. CDR3 sequence (DNA): TGTGCCAGCGACCTCGGACAGGGGGTCTACGAGCAGTACTTC. This sequence encodes CASDLGQGVYEQYF.

The chain joins TRBV2 to TRBJ2-3; 13 bases line up with TRBD2. The germline gives CDR1 SNHLY, CDR2 FYNNEI. The CDR3 totals 18 residues. Unmatched junction bases numbered 12, after V lost 7 bases and J lost 2 bases. The CDR3 loop reads CASTNSPGLAGITDTQYF. Written as DNA, the CDR3 is TGTGCCAGCACCAATTCTCCGGGACTAGCGGGGATCACAGATACGCAGTATTTT.

This clone was observed a single time. The J gene is TRBJ2-3, the V gene TRBV13; possible D gene TRBD2, 6 bases. CDR1 is PRHDT and CDR2 is FYEKMQ in the germline V gene (reference sequence). Trimming pared 5 bases from V and 3 bases from J, leaving 18 bases between. This CDR3 has 16 amino acids. The CDR3 region is CASSVYRREYTDTQYF. DNA for the CDR3: TGTGCCAGCAGCGTTTATCGGCGGGAATATACAGATACGCAGTATTTT.

The CDR3 region is CASSLQYYGYTF. CDR3 bases: TGTGCCAGCAGCTTACAGTACTATGGCTACACCTTC. The chain uses TRBV7-2 and TRBJ1-2; D uncertain. In germline, CDR1 is SGHTA, CDR2 FQGNSA. Between the trimmed V and J ends, which lost 2 bases and 3 bases, there was a span of 4 bases. The CDR3 loop spans 12 amino acids.

V usage is TRBV5-1 and J usage is TRBJ2-7; tentative D call: TRBD2 (6 bases). Trimming stripped 3 bases from V and 4 bases from J, with 17 bases between. This CDR3 region has 15 residues. Germline CDR1 and CDR2: SGHRS and YFSETQ. CDR3: CASSYGGALVYEQYF. DNA of the CDR3: TGCGCCAGCAGCTACGGCGGGGCGCTAGTTTACGAGCAGTACTTC.

The chain carries TRBV28 and TRBJ1-2; the match to TRBD1 covers 10 bases. The germline gives CDR1 MDHEN, CDR2 SYDVKM. With V trimmed by 6 bases and J by 5 bases, 3 bases remained unmatched. CDR3 size: 13 residues. DNA for the CDR3: TGTGCCAGCAGGGGGACAGGGGATTATGGCTACACCTTC. Protein product: CASRGTGDYGYTF.

This chain uses TRBV10-3 with TRBJ1-5; D gene unclear. There are 16 residues in the CDR3. Trimming stripped 3 bases from V and 6 bases from J, with 18 bases between. Germline CDR1 reads ENHRY; CDR2 reads SYGVKD. The CDR3 coding sequence is TGTGCCATCAGTGACCACAAGTTGCGGGCGAGTCAGCCCCAGCATTTT. Translation: CAISDHKLRASQPQHF.

V gene TRBV5-6 combines with J gene TRBJ2-1, with D perhaps TRBD1 (6 bases). CDR3 length: 15 amino acids. Germline lookup yields CDR1 SGHDT and CDR2 YYEEEE. V was shortened by 5 bases and J by 2 bases, with 14 bases between the two germline ends. The CDR3 region is CASRRRGRPYNEQFF. As DNA, the CDR3 is TGTGCCAGCAGGCGAAGGGGGAGACCCTACAATGAGCAGTTCTTC.

This chain links TRBV7-8 with TRBJ1-6; 8 positions match TRBD1. This CDR3 is 17 amino acids long. V lost 3 bases to trimming and J lost 7 bases; unmatched junction nucleotides: 11. Germline assignment: CDR1 SGHVS and CDR2 FQNEAQ. CDR3 amino acids: CASSFQTGGARNSPLHF. The CDR3 DNA is TGTGCCAGCAGCTTTCAAACAGGGGGGGCCCGGAATTCACCCCTCCACTTT.

The V and J genes are TRBV19 and TRBJ1-2; no clear D. The CDR3 sequence is 11 residues long. Germline CDR1 and CDR2: LNHDA and SQIVND (reference sequence). Trimming left V 10 bases short and J 5 bases short, with 11 bases between. The CDR3 DNA follows: TGTGCCACCGGACTGGCTTATGGCTACACCTTC. It specifies CATGLAYGYTF.

V gene TRBV7-3 combines with J gene TRBJ2-7; a possible D gene is TRBD2 (6 bases). Germline CDR1 SGHTA, CDR2 FQGTGA. The CDR3 contains 15 residues. Trimming pared 3 bases from V and 2 bases from J, leaving 14 bases between. In nucleotides, the CDR3 is TGTGCCAGCAGCTTGGTCGGGGGTACTACCTACGAGCAGTACTTC. Its translation is CASSLVGGTTYEQYF.

The chain has TRBV3-1 (or the pseudogene TRBV3-2) and TRBJ1-3; no clear D. The CDR3 length is 14 residues. CDR1 is LGHDT and CDR2 is YNNKEL in the germline V gene (reference sequence). The ends were cut back, 5 bases at V and 5 bases at J, with 13 bases in the middle. CDR3 sequence: CASSMADLRNTIYF. For the CDR3, the DNA is TGTGCCAGCAGCATGGCAGATCTTCGAAACACCATATATTTT.